This entry concerns a single T cell receptor (beta chain). This entry comes from a study of blood T cell repertoires in COVID-19. About the study: Whether acute or convalescent, the COVID-19 samples came from the United States, Italy and Spain.

Original handling: The assay estimated nucleated cells by amplifying reference gene primers. Profiling relied on immunoSEQ multiplex PCR, and the TCRdb table lists in-frame clones only, not all of them. V and J calls and clone size are as listed in that table; D and trimming were resolved from the DNA. The sample comprises more than 35,000 clones, roughly 78% of which are singletons, and 15% to 20% rests with the top ten. Germline V gene data show CDR1 as SGDLS and CDR2 as YYNGEE. V lost 0 bases and J lost 5, with 6 bases in between. The CDR3 runs to 13 residues. The genes are TRBV9 and TRBJ2-1; the D is unclear. This clonotype was obtained from an older man with acute or convalescent COVID-19. The sample comprised peripheral blood. The CDR3 bases are TGTGCCAGCAGCGTAGGCCCAGACAATGAGCAGTTCTTC. This translates into CASSVGPDNEQFF.